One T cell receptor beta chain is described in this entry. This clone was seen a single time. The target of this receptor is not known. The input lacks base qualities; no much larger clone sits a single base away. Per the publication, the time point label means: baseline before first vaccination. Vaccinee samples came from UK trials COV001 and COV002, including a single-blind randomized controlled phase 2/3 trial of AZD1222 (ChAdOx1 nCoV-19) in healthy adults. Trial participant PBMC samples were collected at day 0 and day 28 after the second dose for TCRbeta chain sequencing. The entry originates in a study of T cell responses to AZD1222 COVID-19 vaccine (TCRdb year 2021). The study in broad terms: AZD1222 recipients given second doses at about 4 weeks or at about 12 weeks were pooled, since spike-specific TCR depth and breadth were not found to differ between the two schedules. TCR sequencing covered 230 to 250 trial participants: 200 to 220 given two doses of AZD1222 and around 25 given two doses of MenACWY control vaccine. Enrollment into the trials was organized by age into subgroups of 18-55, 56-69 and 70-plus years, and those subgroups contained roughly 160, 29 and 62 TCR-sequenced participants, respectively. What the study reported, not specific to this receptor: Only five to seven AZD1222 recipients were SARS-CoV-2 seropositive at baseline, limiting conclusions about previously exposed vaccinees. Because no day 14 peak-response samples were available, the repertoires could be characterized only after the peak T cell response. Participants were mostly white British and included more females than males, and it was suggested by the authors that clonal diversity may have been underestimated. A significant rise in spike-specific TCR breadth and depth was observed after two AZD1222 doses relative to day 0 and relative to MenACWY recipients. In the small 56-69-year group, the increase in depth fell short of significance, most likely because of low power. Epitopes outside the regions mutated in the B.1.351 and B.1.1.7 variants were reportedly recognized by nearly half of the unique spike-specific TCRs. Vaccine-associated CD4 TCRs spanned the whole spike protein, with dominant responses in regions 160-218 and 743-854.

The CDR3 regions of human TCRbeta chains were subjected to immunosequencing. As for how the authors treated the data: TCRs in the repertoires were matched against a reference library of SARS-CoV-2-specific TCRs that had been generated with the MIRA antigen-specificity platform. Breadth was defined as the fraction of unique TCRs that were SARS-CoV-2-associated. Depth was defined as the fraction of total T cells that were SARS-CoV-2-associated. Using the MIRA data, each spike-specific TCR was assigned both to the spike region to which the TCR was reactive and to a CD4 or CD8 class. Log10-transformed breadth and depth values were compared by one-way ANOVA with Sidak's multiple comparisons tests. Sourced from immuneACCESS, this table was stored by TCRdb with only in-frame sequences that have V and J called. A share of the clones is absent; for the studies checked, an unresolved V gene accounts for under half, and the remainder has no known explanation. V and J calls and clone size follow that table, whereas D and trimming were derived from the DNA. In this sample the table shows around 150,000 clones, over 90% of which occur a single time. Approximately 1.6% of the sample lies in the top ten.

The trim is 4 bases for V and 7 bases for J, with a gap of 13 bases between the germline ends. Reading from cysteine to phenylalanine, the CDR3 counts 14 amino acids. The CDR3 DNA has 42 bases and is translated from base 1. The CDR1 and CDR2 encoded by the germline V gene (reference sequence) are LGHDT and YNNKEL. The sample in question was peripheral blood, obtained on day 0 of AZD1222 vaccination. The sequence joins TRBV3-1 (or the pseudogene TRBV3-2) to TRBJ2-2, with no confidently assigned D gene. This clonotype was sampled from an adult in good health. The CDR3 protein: CASSPRVRRGELFF. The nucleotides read TGTGCCAGCAGCCCCCGGGTCCGCCGCGGGGAGCTGTTTTTT.